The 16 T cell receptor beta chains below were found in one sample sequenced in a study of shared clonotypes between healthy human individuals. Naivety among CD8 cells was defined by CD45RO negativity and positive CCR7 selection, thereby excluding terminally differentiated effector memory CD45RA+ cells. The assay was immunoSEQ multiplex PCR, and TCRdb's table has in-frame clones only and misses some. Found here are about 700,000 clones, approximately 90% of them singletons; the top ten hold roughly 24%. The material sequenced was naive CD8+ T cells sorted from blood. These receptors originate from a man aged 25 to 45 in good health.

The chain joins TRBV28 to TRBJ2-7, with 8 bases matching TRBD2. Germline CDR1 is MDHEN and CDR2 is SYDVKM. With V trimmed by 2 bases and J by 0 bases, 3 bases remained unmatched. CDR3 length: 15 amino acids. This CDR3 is CASSLAAGVSYEQYF. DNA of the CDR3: TGTGCCAGCAGTTTAGCAGCGGGAGTCTCCTACGAGCAGTACTTC.

The CDR3 loop reads CAIRGQRYEQYF. The CDR3 bases are TGTGCCATCAGGGGACAGCGCTACGAGCAGTACTTC. The V gene is TRBV10-3, the J gene TRBJ2-7; TRBD1 agrees at 7 bases. This CDR3 contains 12 residues. With 6 bases clipped from V and 3 bases from J, the junction kept 2 bases outside the gene matches. Germline V lookup: CDR1 ENHRY, CDR2 SYGVKD.

The CDR3 here is CASTPETADTQYF. The DNA of the CDR3 is TGTGCCAGCACTCCCGAAACGGCAGATACGCAGTATTTT. This chain joins TRBV27 and TRBJ2-3; D remains unclear. The length of the CDR3 is 13 residues. Trimming removed 7 bases at V and 4 bases at J, with 12 bases between. CDR1 and CDR2 from the germline V gene are MNHEY and SMNVEV (reference sequence).

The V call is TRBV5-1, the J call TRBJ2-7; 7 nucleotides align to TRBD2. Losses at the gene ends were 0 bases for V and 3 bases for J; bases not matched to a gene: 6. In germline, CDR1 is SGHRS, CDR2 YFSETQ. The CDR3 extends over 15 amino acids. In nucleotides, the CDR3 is TGCGCCAGCAGCTTGGCCCGGTCGGGGGGCTACGAGCAGTACTTC. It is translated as CASSLARSGGYEQYF.

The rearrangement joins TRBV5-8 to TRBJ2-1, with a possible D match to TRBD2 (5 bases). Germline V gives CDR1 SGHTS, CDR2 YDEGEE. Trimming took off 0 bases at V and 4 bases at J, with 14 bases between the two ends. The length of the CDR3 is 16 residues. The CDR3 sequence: CASSLELGRIYNEQFF. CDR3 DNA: TGTGCCAGCAGCTTGGAACTAGGCCGCATTTACAATGAGCAGTTCTTC.

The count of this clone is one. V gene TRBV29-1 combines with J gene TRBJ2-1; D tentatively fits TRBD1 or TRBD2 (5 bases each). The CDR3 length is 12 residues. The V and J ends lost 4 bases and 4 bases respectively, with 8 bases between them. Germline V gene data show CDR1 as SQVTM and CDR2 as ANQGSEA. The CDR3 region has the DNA TGCAGCGTTGGGGACGGATACAATGAGCAGTTCTTC. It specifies CSVGDGYNEQFF.

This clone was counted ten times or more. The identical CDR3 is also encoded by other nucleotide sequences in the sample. The CDR3 loop reads CASSQEAGSGANVLTF. DNA of the CDR3: TGCGCCAGCAGCCAAGAGGCGGGGTCTGGGGCCAACGTCCTGACTTTC. The chain has TRBV4-3 and TRBJ2-6, with D possibly TRBD2 on 6 matching bases. The CDR3 runs to 16 residues. Trimming pared 0 bases from V and 1 base from J, leaving 7 bases between. Germline V gene sequence: CDR1 LGHNA, CDR2 YSLEER.

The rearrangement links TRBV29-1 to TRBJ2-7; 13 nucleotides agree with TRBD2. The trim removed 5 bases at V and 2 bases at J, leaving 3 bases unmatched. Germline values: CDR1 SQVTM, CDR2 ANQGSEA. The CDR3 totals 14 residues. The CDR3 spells CSVPGTSGTYEQYF. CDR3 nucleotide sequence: TGCAGCGTTCCCGGGACTAGCGGGACCTACGAGCAGTACTTC.

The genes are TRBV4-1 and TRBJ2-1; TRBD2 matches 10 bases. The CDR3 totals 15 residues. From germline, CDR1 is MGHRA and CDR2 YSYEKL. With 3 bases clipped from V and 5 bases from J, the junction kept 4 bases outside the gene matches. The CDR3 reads CASSHVTSGHNEQFF. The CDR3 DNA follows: TGCGCCAGCAGCCATGTGACTAGCGGGCACAATGAGCAGTTCTTC.

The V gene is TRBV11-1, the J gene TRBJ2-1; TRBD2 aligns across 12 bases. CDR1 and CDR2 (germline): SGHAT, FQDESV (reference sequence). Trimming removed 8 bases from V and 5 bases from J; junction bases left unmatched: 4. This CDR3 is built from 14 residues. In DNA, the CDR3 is TGTGCCAGCTCTAGCGGGAGGGGACACAATGAGCAGTTCTTC. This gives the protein CASSSGRGHNEQFF.

CDR3 in DNA: TGTGCCAGCAGCTCCCAGGGGGGGGGCAACGCAGATACGCAGTATTTT. It codes for CASSSQGGGNADTQYF. The chain couples TRBV7-9 to TRBJ2-3, with D possibly being TRBD1 or TRBD2 (7 bases each). Germline V gene data show CDR1 as SEHNR and CDR2 as FQNEAQ (reference sequence). V was pared by 4 bases and J by 4 bases, with 18 bases between. This CDR3 comprises 16 residues.

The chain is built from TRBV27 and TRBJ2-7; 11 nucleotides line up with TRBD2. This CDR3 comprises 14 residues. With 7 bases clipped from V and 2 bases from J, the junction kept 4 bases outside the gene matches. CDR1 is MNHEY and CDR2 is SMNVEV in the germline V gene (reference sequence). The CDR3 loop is CASTGLAGPYEQYF. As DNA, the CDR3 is TGTGCCAGCACCGGACTAGCGGGTCCCTACGAGCAGTACTTC.

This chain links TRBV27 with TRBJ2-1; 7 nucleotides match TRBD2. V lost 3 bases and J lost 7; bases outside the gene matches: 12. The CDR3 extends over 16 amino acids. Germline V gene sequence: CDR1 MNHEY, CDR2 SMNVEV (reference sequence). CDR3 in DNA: TGTGCCAGCAGTTTTTTAGCGGGCCCTCCTGGGAATGAGCAGTTCTTC. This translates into CASSFLAGPPGNEQFF.

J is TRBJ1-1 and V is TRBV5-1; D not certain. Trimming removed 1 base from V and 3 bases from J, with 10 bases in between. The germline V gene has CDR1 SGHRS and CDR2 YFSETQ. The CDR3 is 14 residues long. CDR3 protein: CASSLSFGDTEAFF. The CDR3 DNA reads TGCGCCAGCAGCTTGTCGTTTGGGGACACTGAAGCTTTCTTT.

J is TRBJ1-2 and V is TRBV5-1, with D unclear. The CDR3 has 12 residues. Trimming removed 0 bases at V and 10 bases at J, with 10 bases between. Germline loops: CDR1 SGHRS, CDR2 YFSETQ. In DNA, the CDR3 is TGCGCCAGCAGCTTGGATACTGCGGTCTACACCTTC. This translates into CASSLDTAVYTF.

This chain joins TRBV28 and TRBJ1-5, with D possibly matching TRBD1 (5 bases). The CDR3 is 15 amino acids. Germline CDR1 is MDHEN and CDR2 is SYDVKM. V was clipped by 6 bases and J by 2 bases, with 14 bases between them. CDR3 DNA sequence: TGTGCCAGCAGCCCCTTCCAGGGCGGCAATCAGCCCCAGCATTTT. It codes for CASSPFQGGNQPQHF.